In this sample, the clone carrying this T cell receptor (beta chain) turned up many times. The antigen remains unidentified. Trimming pared 10 bases from V and 6 bases from J, leaving 18 bases between. CDR3 length: 13 amino acids. In germline, CDR1 is MNHEY, CDR2 SMNVEV (reference sequence). TCR beta CDR3 regions were amplified from RNA transcripts. HTBI primers were employed in a first-round RT-PCR of the TCR CDR3. MiXCR, applied by TCRdb to the multiplex PCR reads, yields one record per CDR3 protein. The sample holds about 610,000 distinct CDR3 sequences, about 15% seen once. The data were taken from a study of T cells in Graves' hyperthyroidism and ophthalmopathy. General study results and limits: Through a model of 13 V-J features, ophthalmopathy was separated from stable hyperthyroidism.

An approximately 9.4 ml volume of fresh peripheral blood provided the PBMCs. V usage is TRBV27 and J usage is TRBJ1-2; D uncertain. The sequenced sample consisted of blood. This sequence originates from a woman in her 40s with Graves' ophthalmopathy. The DNA for the CDR3 is TGTGCCACTCGGAGAGTAGGAGCGGATGGCTACACCTTC. As protein: CATRRVGADGYTF.